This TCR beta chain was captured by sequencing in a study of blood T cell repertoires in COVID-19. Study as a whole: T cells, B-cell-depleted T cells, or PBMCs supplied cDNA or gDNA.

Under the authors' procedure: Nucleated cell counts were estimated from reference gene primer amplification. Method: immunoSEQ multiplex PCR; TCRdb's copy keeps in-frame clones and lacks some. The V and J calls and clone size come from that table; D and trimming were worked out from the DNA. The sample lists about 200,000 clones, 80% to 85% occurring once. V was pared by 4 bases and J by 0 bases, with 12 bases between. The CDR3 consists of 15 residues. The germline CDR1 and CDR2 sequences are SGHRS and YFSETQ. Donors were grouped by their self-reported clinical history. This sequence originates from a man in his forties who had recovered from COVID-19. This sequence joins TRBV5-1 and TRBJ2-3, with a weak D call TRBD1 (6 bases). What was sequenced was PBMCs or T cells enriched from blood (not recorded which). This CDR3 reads CASSLDRTSTDTQYF. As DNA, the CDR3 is TGCGCCAGCAGCCTAGACAGGACGAGCACAGATACGCAGTATTTT.